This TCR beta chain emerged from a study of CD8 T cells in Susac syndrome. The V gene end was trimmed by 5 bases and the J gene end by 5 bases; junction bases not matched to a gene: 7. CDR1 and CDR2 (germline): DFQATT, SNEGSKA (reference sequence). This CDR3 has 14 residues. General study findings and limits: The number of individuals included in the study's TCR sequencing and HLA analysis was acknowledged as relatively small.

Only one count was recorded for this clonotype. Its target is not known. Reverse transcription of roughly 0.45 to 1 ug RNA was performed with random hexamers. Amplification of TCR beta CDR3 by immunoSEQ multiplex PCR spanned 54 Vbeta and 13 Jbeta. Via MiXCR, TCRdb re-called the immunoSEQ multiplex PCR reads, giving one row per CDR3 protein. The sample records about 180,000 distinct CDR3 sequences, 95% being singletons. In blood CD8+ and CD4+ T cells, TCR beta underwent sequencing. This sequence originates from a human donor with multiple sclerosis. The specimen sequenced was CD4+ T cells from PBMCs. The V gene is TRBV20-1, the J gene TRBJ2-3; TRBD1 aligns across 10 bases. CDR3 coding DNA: TGCAGTGCTTTCGACAGGGGGCGATTAGATACGCAGTATTTT. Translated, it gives CSAFDRGRLDTQYF.